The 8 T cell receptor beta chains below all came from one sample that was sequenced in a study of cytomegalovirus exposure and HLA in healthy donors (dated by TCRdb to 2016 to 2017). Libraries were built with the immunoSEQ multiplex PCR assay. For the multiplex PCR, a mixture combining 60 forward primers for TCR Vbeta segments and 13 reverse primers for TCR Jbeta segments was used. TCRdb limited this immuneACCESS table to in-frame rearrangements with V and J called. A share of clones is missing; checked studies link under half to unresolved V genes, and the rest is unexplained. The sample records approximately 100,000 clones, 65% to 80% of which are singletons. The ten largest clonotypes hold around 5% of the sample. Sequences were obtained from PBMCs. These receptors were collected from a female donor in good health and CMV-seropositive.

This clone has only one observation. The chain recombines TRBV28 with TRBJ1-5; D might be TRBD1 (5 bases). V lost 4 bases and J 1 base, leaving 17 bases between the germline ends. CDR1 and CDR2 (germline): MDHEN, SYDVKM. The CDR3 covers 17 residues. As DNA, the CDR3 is TGTGCCAGCAGTTCTACATCCGGCAGGGCGAGCAATCAGCCCCAGCATTTT. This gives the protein CASSSTSGRASNQPQHF.

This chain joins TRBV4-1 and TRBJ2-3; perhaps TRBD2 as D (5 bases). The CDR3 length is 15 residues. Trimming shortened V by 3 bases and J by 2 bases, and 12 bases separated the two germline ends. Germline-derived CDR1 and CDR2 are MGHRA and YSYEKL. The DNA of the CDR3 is TGCGCCAGCAGCCAGTACAGCGACTACACAGATACGCAGTATTTT. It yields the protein CASSQYSDYTDTQYF.

The CDR3 here is CSVQDTSNQPQHF. The CDR3 nucleotides are TGCAGCGTTCAGGACACTTCCAATCAGCCCCAGCATTTT. The V gene is TRBV29-1, the J gene TRBJ1-5; maybe TRBD1 (5 bases). The CDR3 covers 13 residues. Trimming took off 5 bases at V and 3 bases at J, with 11 bases between the two ends. From germline, CDR1 is SQVTM and CDR2 ANQGSEA.

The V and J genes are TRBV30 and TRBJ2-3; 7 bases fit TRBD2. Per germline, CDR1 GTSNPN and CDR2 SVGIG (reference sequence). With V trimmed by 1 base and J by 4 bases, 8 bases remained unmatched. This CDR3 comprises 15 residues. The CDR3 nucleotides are TGTGCCTGGAGTGGTGTAAAGGGAGGGCCAGATACGCAGTATTTT. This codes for CAWSGVKGGPDTQYF.

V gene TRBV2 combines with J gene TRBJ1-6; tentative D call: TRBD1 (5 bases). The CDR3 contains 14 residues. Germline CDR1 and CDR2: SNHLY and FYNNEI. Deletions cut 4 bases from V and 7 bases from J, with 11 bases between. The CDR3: CASSVGRANSPLHF. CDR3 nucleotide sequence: TGTGCCAGCAGTGTAGGCAGGGCGAATTCACCCCTCCACTTT.

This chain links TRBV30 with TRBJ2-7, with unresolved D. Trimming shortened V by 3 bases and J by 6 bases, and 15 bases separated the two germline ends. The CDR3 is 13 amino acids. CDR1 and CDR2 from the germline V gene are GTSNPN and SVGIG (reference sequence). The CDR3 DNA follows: TGTGCCTGGAGCACTTATCTAGTGACCGAGCAGTACTTC. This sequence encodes CAWSTYLVTEQYF.

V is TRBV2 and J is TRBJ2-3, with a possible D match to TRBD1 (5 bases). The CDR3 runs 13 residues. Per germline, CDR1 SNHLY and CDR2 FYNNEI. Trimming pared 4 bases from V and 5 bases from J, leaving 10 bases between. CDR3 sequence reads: CASSGTSGDTQYF. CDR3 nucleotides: TGTGCCAGCAGTGGGACAAGTGGAGATACGCAGTATTTT.

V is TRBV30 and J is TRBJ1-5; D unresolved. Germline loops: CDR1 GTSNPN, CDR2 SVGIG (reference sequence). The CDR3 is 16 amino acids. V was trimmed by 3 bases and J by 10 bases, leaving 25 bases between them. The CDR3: CAWRRIVFRGGSPQHF. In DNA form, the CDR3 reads TGTGCCTGGAGAAGGATCGTATTCCGCGGAGGTAGCCCCCAGCATTTT.